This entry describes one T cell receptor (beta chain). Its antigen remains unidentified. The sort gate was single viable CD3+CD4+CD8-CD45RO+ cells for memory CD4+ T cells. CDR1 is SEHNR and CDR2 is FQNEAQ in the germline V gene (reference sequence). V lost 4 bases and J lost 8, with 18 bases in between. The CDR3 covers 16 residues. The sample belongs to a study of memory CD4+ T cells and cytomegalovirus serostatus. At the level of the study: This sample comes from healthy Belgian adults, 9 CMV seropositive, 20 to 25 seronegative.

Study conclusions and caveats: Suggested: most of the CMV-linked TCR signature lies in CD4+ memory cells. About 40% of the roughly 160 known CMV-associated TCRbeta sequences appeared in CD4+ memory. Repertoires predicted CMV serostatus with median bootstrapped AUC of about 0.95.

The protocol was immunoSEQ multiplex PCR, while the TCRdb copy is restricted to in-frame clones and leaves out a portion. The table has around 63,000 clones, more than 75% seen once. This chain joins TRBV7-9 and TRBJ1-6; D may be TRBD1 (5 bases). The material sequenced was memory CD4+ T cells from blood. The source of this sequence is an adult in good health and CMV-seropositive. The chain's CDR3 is CASSSRGRENDSPLHF. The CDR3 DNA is TGTGCCAGCAGCTCGCGCGGCAGGGAAAATGATTCACCCCTCCACTTT.